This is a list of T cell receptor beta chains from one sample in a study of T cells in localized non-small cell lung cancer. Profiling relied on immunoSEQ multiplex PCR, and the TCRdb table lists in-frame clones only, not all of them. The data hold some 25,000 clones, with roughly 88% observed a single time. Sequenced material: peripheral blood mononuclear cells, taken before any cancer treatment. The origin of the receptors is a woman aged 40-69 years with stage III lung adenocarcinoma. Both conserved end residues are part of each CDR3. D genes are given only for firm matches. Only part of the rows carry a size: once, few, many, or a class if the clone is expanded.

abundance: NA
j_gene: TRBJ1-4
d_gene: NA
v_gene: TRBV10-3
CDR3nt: TGTGCCATCAGAGGGGCGGGGGCAACTAATGAAAAACTGTTTTTT
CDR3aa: CAIRGAGATNEKLFF

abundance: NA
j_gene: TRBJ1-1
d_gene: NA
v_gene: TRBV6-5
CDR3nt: TGTGCCAGCCGCAGGGATCTTTGGAACACTGAAGCTTTCTTT
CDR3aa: CASRRDLWNTEAFF

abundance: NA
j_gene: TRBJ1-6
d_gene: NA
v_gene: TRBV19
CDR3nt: TGTGCCAGTAGTATCCATGACTCACCCCTCCACTTT
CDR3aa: CASSIHDSPLHF

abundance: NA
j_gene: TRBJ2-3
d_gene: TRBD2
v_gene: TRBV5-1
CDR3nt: TGCGCCAGCAGCCTACTAGCGGGCGCCACAGATACGCAGTATTTT
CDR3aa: CASSLLAGATDTQYF

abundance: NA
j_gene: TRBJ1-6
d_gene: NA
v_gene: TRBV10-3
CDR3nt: TGTGCCATCAGTGGGGGGATGGCCTATAATTCACCCCTCCACTTT
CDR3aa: CAISGGMAYNSPLHF

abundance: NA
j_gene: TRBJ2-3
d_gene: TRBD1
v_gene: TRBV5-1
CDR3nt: TGCGCCAGCAGCGGGGGACAGCCCTACACAGATACGCAGTATTTT
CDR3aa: CASSGGQPYTDTQYF

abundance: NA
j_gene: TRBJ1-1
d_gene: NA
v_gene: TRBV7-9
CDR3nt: TGTGCCAGCAGCTTATCTTTGGGAGCTGAAGCTTTCTTT
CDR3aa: CASSLSLGAEAFF

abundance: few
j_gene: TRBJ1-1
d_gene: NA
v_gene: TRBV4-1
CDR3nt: TGCGCCAGCAGCCTAGTAGGCGGAAACACTGAAGCTTTCTTT
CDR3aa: CASSLVGGNTEAFF

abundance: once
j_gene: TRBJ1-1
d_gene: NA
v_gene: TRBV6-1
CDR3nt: TGTGCCAGCAAACCTCGACGGGCGAACACTGAAGCTTTCTTT
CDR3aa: CASKPRRANTEAFF

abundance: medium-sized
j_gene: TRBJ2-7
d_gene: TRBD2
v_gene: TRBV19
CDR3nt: TGTGCCAGTAGTCTAAGGACTAGCGGACCCTCCGAGCAGTACTTC
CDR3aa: CASSLRTSGPSEQYF

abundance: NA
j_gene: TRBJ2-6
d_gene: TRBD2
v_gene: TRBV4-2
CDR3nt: TGTGCCAGCAGCCAAGATTTAGCGGGAGGGATGTCTGGGGCCAACGTCCTGACTTTC
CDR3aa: CASSQDLAGGMSGANVLTF

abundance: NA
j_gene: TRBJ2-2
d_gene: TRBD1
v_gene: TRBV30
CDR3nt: TGTGCCTGGAGACCAGGCAGGGGGCCGAGAGGGGAGCTGTTTTTT
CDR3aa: CAWRPGRGPRGELFF

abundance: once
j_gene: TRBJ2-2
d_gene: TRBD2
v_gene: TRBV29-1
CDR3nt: TGCAGCCCGAAGGTGGGACTAGCGGGAGGGCCGGGCACCGGGGAGCTGTTTTTT
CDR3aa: CSPKVGLAGGPGTGELFF

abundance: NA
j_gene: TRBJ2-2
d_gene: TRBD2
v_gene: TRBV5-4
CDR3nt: TGTGCCAGCAGCCCCGAATCGCGCGGGAGGGGTACCGGGGAGCTGTTTTTT
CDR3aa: CASSPESRGRGTGELFF

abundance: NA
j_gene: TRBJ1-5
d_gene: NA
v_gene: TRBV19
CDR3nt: TGTGCCAGTAGTATACTCTGGGGCAATCAGCCCCAGCATTTT
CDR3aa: CASSILWGNQPQHF

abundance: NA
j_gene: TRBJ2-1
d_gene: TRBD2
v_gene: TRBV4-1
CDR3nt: TGCGCCAGCAGCCAACCTAGCGGGAGTAATGAGCAGTTCTTC
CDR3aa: CASSQPSGSNEQFF

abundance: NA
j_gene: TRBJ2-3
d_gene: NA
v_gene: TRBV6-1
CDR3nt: TGTGCCAGCAGGTTGAGGCGGCTCAGCACAGATACGCAGTATTTT
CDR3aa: CASRLRRLSTDTQYF

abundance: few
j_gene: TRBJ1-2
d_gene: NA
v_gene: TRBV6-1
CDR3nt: TGTGCCAGCAGTGATGGCCCGGCGGGCGTTCGAGGCTACACCTTC
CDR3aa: CASSDGPAGVRGYTF

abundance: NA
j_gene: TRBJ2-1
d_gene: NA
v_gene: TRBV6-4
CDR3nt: TGTGCCAGCAGTGACTGGTATGAGCAGTTCTTC
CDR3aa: CASSDWYEQFF

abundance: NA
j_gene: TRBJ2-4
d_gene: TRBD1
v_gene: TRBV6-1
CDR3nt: TGTGCCAGCAGACAGGGGTGGTCCAAAAACATTCAGTACTTC
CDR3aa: CASRQGWSKNIQYF

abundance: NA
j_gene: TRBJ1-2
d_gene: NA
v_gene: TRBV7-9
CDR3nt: TGTGCCAGCAGCTCCACGGGCTCGAACTATGGCTACACCTTC
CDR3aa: CASSSTGSNYGYTF

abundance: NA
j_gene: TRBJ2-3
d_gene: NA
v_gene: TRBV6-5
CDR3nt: TGTGCCAGCAGTGGCGGACAGACCACAGATACGCAGTATTTT
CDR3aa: CASSGGQTTDTQYF

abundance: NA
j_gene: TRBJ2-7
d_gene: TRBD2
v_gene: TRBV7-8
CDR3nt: TGTGCCAGCAGCTTACAACTAGCGGGAGGGGCCAACGAGCAGTACTTC
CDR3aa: CASSLQLAGGANEQYF

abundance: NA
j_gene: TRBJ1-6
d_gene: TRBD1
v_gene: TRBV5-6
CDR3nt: TGTGCCAGCAGCTTGCGCTCAGGGGGCAATTCACCCCTCCACTTT
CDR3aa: CASSLRSGGNSPLHF

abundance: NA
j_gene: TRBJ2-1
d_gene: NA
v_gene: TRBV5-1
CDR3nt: TGCGCCAGCAGCTCTCGAGGGCCTGAGAATGAGCAGTTCTTC
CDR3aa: CASSSRGPENEQFF

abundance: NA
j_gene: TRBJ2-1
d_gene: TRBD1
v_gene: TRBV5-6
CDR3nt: TGTGCCAGCAGCCCCAGACCGGGACAGGGGGCTTACAATGAGCAGTTCTTC
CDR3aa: CASSPRPGQGAYNEQFF

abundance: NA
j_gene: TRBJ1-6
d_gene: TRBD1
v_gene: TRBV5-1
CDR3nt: TGCGCCAGCAACCCGACAGGGTCCAACAATTCACCCCTCCACTTT
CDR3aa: CASNPTGSNNSPLHF

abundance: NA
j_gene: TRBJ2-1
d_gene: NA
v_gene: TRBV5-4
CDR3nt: TGTGCCAGCAGCCGATCGACTACCGCGGACAATGAGCAGTTCTTC
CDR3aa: CASSRSTTADNEQFF

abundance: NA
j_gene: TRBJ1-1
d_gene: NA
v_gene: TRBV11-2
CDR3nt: TGTGCCAGCAGCCCACCCCTGGTGGACACTGAAGCTTTCTTT
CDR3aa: CASSPPLVDTEAFF

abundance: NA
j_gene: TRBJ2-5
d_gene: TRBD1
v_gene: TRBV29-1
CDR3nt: TGCAGCGCAAGACAGGGGGCCGGAGAGACCCAGTACTTC
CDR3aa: CSARQGAGETQYF

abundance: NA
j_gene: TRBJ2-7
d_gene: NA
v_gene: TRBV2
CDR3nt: TGTGCCAGCAGTCCCTACCCGGTAGGGTCCTACGAGCAGTACTTC
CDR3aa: CASSPYPVGSYEQYF

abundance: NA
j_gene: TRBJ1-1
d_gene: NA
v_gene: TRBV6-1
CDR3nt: TGTGCCAGCAGTGGCGGACCCAACACTGAAGCTTTCTTT
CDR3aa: CASSGGPNTEAFF

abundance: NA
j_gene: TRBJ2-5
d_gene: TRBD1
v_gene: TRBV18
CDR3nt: TGTGCCAGCTCATCAGGGACAGGGGCGGAGACCCAGTACTTC
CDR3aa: CASSSGTGAETQYF

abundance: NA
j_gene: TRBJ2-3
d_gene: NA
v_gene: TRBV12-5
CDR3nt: TGTGCTAGTGCTCTTCAAGGGGGGACCACAGATACGCAGTATTTT
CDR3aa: CASALQGGTTDTQYF

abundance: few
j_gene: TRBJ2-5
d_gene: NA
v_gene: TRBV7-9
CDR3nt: TGTGCCAGCACCGCTGGGGACATGGATACGTCGGAGACCCAGTACTTC
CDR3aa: CASTAGDMDTSETQYF

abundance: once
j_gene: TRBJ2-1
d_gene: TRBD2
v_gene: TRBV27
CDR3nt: TGTGCCAGCAGTTTATCGGGACTAGCGGGAGGGCCTCGGTCTGAGCAGTTCTTC
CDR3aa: CASSLSGLAGGPRSEQFF

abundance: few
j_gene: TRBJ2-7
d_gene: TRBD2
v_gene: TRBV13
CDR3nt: TGTGCCAGCAGCTTAGGCGGGGGGAGCTCCTACGAGCAGTACTTC
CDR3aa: CASSLGGGSSYEQYF

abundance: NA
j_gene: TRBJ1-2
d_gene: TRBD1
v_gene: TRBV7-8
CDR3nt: TGTGCCAGCAGCGCCCAGGGGGCTTACTATGGCTACACCTTC
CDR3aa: CASSAQGAYYGYTF

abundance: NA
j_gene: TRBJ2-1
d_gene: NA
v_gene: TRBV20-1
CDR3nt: TGCAGTGCTAGGGATTTCGAGCAGTTCTTC
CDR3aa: CSARDFEQFF

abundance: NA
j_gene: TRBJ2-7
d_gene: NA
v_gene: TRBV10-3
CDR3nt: TGTGCCATCAGTGACACCTACGAGCAGTACTTC
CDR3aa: CAISDTYEQYF